This TCR beta chain was sequenced in a study of CD8+ T cells in alopecia areata. Comment on this clone: Antigen: not known.

Study conclusions and caveats: There was only one nonresponder, so it was unclear how baseline CD8+ expansion relates to response.

Treatment described: oral pan-JAK inhibitor, 5-10 mg twice daily. CDR3 size: 12 residues. V was shortened by 7 bases and J by 4 bases, with 8 bases between the two germline ends. Germline lookup yields CDR1 LNHDA and CDR2 SQIVND (reference sequence). Sequencing relied on a cDNA template that was reverse transcribed from extracted RNA. The protocol was immunoSEQ multiplex PCR, while the TCRdb copy is restricted to in-frame clones and leaves out a portion. The data show 210,000 or so clones, roughly 66% seen once. This clonotype was obtained from a human donor with alopecia areata. The sample in question was CD4+ T cells sorted from blood, obtained at approximately week 42, from a patient treated with tofacitinib. The V gene is TRBV19, the J gene TRBJ2-1; D remains unclear. CDR3 amino acids: CASMSEYNEQFF. Here the CDR3 DNA reads TGTGCCAGTATGTCGGAGTACAATGAGCAGTTCTTC.